This TCR beta chain derives from a study of blood T cell repertoires in COVID-19. Study in general: The United States, Italy and Spain supplied acute and convalescent COVID-19 samples. PBMCs, B-cell-depleted T cells, or T cells provided the cDNA or gDNA that made up the material.

Source study methods: Amplification of reference gene primers was used by the study to estimate nucleated cell counts. Sequenced by immunoSEQ multiplex PCR; TCRdb stores in-frame clones only, minus some. V and J calls and clone size come straight from that table; D and trimming were deduced from the DNA. There are 250,000 to 300,000 clones in the sample; 87% occur only once, and around 1.5% lies in the top ten. V was clipped by 4 bases and J by 7 bases, with 20 bases between them. Germline CDR1 and CDR2: KGHSH and LQKENI. This CDR3 has 16 residues. The chain couples TRBV18 to TRBJ2-4; TRBD2 is a possible D gene (7 bases). Specimen: peripheral blood. The source is a woman in her thirties or forties who had recovered from COVID-19. CDR3 sequence: CASSHSAGASRNIQYF. The CDR3 DNA reads TGTGCCAGCTCACACTCGGCGGGGGCGTCCCGGAACATTCAGTACTTC.